The rows below give T cell receptor beta chains drawn from one sample of a study of vaccination and CD4 T cells after COVID-19. Their antigens are not known. TCRdb passed the PCR reads through MiXCR, listing each CDR3 protein once. The profile covers 20,000 or so distinct CDR3 sequences, with 60% to 80% appearing a single time and 7.6% taken by the ten largest. The sequenced sample was CD4+ T cells from blood, cultured in vitro. Receptors were obtained from a human donor who had recovered from COVID-19. The conserved cysteine and the conserved F or W are not part of the CDR3 here. The order of the fields is V gene, CDR3 protein.

>TRBV7-9
ASSPQTGAVNTEAF
>TRBV7-2
ASSLVSEGLKTQY
>TRBV7-8
ASSLQSRNEQF
>TRBV6-1
ASSGREQETQY
>TRBV30
AWAGTPLWGTEAF
>TRBV20-1
SARDGGTRGEKLF
>TRBV20-1
SARPSGRGHTQY
>TRBV6-2/TRBV6-3
ASGAGNTIY
>TRBV7-2
ASTDQRGADEKLF
>TRBV6-1
ASSNGRVSSTDTQY
>TRBV30
AWDRSTDTQY
>TRBV27
ASSPLQNPFGYT
>TRBV4-2
ASSQGRERCEQY
>TRBV12-3/TRBV12-4
ASSLGAYSNQPQH
>TRBV11-1
ASSFTTGPQY
>TRBV18
ASSPRGQETQY
>TRBV6-1
ASSPQGGLGTEAF
>TRBV30
AWSVETGGRETQY
>TRBV6-2/TRBV6-3
ASRPARAASYEQY
>TRBV28
ASSLVQVPTEAF
>TRBV24-1
ATVGTLGTEAF
>TRBV7-2
ASMGGSGVRGTQY
>TRBV10-2
ASSESLGASNSPLH
>TRBV20-1
RARVTRYSNQPQH
>TRBV5-4
ASSFFSGDGYT
>TRBV4-2
ASSQGATAADNYGYT
>TRBV20-1
SARGDVNTEAF